This T cell receptor beta chain was documented in a study of T-cell memory formation after mild COVID-19 (dated by TCRdb to the early 2020s). With regard to the full study: Most TCR sequence clusters were specific to one of the two donors. Longitudinal TCRalpha and TCRbeta repertoire sequencing tracked T-cell clones expanding and contracting after mild COVID-19 in a couple of donors. Two young, previously healthy adult volunteers, one female and one male, were included in the cohort.

CDR1 and CDR2 were assigned from the germline V gene as SNHLY and FYNNEI. The CDR3 sequence holds 13 residues, the cysteine and phenylalanine included. Left in the record is the CDR3 DNA by itself, 39 bases read in frame from the first base. Deletion took 5 bases off V and 5 bases off J, with a span of 13 bases between the germline ends. Sequenced on an Illumina NovaSeq 6000. Using 5'RACE with constant-segment primers, TCRalpha and TCRbeta cDNA libraries were constructed, with sample barcodes and unique molecular identifiers added in the process. RNA was extracted from every sample with Trizol reagent. Library amplification was performed in two PCR steps, and a second sample barcode and Illumina TruSeq adapters were introduced in the second step. Libraries were sequenced on an Illumina NovaSeq with 2 x 150 bp paired-end reads. Concerning the study's data processing: The reads were demultiplexed and collapsed into UMI-guided consensus sequences using migec v1.2.7. Using mixcr v2.1.11, the UMI consensuses were aligned to TRA and TRB V and J templates and assembled into clonotypes. A clonotype was counted as expanded or contracted only if both edgeR and NoisET called the change significant, with noise models trained on biological replicates. For edgeR calls, the thresholds were a false discovery rate-adjusted p below 0.01 and a log2 fold-change of 1. As an exploratory analysis of dynamics, max-normalized trajectories of the 1000 most abundant clonotypes were examined with PCA combined with hierarchical clustering. The CD4 or CD8 phenotype of responding clones was assigned using the separately sequenced CD4+ and CD8+ repertoires. TCRdb trimmed the raw reads at Q25, called clones with MiXCR and kept productive beta chains. Identical CDR3 proteins give one entry, which carries the most common genes and DNA. TCRdb, not the authors, supplied the V and J calls. The sample yields 500,000 to 650,000 distinct CDR3 sequences; 20% to 25% were counted once. The top ten constitute 8.4% of the sample.

Ficoll-Paque density gradient centrifugation was used to isolate PBMCs. The table lists this clonotype with a few counts. Its antigen is unknown. No base-level quality is on record; no much larger clone is a single base apart. Results the study describes overall, beyond this receptor: SARS-CoV-2 specificity was not confirmed for the second-wave clones peaking on day 37. The study covered only a couple of mild cases, and larger cohorts including severe cases with pre-infection samples were considered necessary. Some responding clones were found in pre-infection memory, which suggests that pre-existing cross-reactive memory T cells took part in the SARS-CoV-2 response. Balanced CD4/CD8 phenotypes were observed for clones contracting from day 15 to 85, whereas a bias towards CD4+ was observed for a second wave of clones expanding from day 15 to 37. Contracting CD4+ clones appeared mostly in the CM and EM memory subsets, whereas CD8+ clones were enriched in EMRA.

The origin of this receptor is an adult woman who had mild COVID-19 (a few samples of this study predate the infection). The sample titles of this study are shuffled in the database, so cell type and time point are left out; the donor was told from shared clones. The source material was PBMCs or a T cell subset sorted from them (not recorded which). This chain joins TRBV2 to TRBJ2-7, with TRBD1 as a weak D call on 6 bases. In nucleotides, the sequence is TGTGCCAGCAGTAAAACCGCAGGGGACGAGCAGTACTTC. Translated, it gives CASSKTAGDEQYF. The reference TRBV2 and TRBJ2-7 proteins fill in what lies around the CDR3, so the full variable domain reads EPEVTQTPSHQVTQMGQEVILRCVPISNHLYFYWYRQILGQKVEFLVSFYNNEISEKSEIFDDQFSVERPDGSNFTLKIRSTKLEDSAMYFCASSKTAGDEQYFGPGTRLTVT.